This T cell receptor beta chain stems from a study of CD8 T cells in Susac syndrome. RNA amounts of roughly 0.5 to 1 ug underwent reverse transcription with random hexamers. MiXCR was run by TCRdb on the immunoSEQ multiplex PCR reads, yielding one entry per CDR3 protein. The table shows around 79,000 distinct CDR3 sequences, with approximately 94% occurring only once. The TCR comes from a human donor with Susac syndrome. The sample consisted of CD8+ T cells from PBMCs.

This chain's CDR3 is CASTPGGEETQYF. CDR3 DNA: TGTGCCAGCACCCCTGGAGGAGAGGAGACCCAGTACTTC. The chain has TRBV12-3 or TRBV12-4 and TRBJ2-5; tentatively, D is TRBD2 (5 bases). Trimming pared 7 bases from V and 5 bases from J, leaving 14 bases between. This CDR3 spans 13 amino acids.